This T cell receptor (beta chain) came from a study of T cell clonotyping in hematopoietic cell transplantation. Study background: Blood collection times were about day -28 and days 30, 100, 180 posttransplant.

Turning to this clone: Antigen: not known.

Study conclusions and caveats: Without cell sorting, CD4 versus CD8 contributions remain unresolved. After transplant, recipient diversity fell while pathologically expanded clonotypes grew through day 180.

The germline CDR1 and CDR2 sequences are GTSNPN and SVGIG (reference sequence). V dropped 2 bases and J dropped 7; count of bases not matched to a gene: 7. The CDR3 runs 13 residues. Only in-frame clones appear in the TCRdb table, and some are missing; sequencing was by immunoSEQ multiplex PCR. The table shows 13,000 to 15,000 clones, with about 60% occurring only once. The clonotype originates from a human donor who either received an allogeneic hematopoietic cell transplant for a myeloid malignancy or was a related donor (not recorded which). Some clones in this sample may be carry-over from other donors' samples. The sequenced material came from PBMCs. The chain uses TRBV30 and TRBJ1-2, with 7 bases fitting TRBD1. CDR3 in DNA: TGTGCCTGGAGTCCGACAGGGTTATTTGGCTACACCTTC. It specifies CAWSPTGLFGYTF.